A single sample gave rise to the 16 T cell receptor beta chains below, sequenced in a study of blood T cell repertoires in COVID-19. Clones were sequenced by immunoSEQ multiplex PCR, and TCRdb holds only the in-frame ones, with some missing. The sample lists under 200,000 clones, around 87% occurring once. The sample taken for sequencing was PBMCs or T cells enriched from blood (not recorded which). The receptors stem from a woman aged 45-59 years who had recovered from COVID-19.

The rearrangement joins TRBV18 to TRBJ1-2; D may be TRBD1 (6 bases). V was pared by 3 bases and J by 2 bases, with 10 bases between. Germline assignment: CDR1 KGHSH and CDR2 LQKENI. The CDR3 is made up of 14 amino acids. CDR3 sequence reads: CASSPRQENYGYTF. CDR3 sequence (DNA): TGTGCCAGCTCACCTCGACAGGAAAACTATGGCTACACCTTC.

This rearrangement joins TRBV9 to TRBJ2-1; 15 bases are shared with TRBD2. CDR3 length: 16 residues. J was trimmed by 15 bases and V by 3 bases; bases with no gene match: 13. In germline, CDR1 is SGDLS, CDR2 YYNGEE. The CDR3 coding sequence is TGTGCCAGCAGCGACCCCACGGGACTAGCGGGGGGCTACGTGTTCTTC. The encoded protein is CASSDPTGLAGGYVFF.

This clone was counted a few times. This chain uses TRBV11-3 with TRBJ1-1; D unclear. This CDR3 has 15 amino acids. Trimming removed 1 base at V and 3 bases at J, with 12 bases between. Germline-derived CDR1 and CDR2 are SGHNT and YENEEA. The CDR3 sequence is CASSLGLFGDTEAFF. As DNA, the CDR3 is TGTGCCAGCAGCTTAGGATTGTTCGGGGACACTGAAGCTTTCTTT.

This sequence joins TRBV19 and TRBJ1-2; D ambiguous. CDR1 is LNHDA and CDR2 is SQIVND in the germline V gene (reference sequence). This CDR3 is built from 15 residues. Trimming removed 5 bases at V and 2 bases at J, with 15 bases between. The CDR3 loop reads CASSLGSRRNYGYTF. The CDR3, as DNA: TGTGCCAGTAGTCTGGGGTCTCGGAGGAACTATGGCTACACCTTC.

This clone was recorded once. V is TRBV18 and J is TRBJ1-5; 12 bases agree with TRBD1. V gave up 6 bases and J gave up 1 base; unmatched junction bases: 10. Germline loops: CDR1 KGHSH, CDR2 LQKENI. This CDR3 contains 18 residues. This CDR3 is CASSPGTGGYKSNQPQHF. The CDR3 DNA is TGTGCCAGCTCGCCCGGGACAGGGGGCTATAAGAGCAATCAGCCCCAGCATTTT.

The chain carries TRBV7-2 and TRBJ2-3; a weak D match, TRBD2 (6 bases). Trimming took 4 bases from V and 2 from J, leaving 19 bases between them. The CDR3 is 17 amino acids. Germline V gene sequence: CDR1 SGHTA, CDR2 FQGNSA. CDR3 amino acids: CASSSSPMASVTDTQYF. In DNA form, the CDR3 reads TGTGCCAGCAGCTCAAGTCCTATGGCTAGCGTCACAGATACGCAGTATTTT. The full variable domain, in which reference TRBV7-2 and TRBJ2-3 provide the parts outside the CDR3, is GAGVSQSPSNKVTEKGKDVELRCDPISGHTALYWYRQSLGQGLEFLIYFQGNSAPDKSGLPSDRFSAERTGGSVSTLTIQRTQQEDSAVYLCASSSSPMASVTDTQYFGPGTRLTVL.

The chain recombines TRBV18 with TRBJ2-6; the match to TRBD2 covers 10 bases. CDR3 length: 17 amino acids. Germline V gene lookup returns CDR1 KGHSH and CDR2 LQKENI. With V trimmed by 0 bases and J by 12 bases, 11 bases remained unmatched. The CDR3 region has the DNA TGTGCCAGCTCACCACCGGCTAAACTAGCGGGGATCCCCGTCCTGACTTTC. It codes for CASSPPAKLAGIPVLTF.

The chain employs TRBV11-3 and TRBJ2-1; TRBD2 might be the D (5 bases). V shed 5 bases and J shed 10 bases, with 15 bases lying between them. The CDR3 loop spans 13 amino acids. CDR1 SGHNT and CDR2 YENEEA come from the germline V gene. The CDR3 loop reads CASSRIRGDEQFF. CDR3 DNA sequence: TGTGCCAGCAGCCGAATCCGGGGTGACGAGCAGTTCTTC.

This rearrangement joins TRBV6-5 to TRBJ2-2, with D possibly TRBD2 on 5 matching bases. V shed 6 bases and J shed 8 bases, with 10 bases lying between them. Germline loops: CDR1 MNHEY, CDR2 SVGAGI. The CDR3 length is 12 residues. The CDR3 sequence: CASSLPGGELFF. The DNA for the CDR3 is TGTGCCAGCAGCCTCCCGGGGGGGGAGCTGTTTTTT.

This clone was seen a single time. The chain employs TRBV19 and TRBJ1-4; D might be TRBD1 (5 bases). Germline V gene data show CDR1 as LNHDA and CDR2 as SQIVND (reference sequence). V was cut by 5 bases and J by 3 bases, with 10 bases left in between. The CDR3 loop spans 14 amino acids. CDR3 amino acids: CASSPTVSNEKLFF. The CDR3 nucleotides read TGTGCCAGTAGTCCGACAGTCTCTAATGAAAAACTGTTTTTT.

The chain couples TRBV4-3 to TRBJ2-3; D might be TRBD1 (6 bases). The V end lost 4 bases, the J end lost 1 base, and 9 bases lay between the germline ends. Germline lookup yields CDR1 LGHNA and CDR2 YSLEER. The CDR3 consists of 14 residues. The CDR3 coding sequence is TGCGCCAGCAGCCGGACAGACGGCACAGATACGCAGTATTTT. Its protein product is CASSRTDGTDTQYF.

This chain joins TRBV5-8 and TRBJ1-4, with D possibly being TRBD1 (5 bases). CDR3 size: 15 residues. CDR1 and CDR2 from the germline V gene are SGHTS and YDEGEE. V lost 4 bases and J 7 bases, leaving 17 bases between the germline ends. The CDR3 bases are TGTGCCAGCAGCGGGACCGGGACTGGAGGTGAAAAACTGTTTTTT. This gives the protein CASSGTGTGGEKLFF.

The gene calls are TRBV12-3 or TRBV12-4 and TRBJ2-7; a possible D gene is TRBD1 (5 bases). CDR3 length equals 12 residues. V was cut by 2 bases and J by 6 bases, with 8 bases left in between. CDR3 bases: TGTGCCAGCAGTTTAAGGGGTTTCGAGCAGTACTTC. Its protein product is CASSLRGFEQYF.

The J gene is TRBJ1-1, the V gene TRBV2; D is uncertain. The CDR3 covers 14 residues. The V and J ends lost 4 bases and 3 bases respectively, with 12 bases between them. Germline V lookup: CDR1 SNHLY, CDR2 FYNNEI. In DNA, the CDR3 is TGTGCCAGCAGTGTGGAGGCGAGGGACACTGAAGCTTTCTTT. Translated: CASSVEARDTEAFF.

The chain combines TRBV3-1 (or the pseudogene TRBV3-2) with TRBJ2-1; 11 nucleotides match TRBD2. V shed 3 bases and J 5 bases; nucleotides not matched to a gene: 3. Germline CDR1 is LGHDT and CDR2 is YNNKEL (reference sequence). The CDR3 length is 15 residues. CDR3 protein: CASSHTSGGNNEQFF. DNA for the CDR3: TGTGCCAGCAGCCATACTAGCGGGGGAAACAATGAGCAGTTCTTC.

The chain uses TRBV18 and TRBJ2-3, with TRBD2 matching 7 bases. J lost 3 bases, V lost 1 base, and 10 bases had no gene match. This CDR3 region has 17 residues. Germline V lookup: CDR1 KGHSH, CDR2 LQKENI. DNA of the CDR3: TGTGCCAGCTCACCACGGGGAGGGCAAATTGGGACAGATACGCAGTATTTT. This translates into CASSPRGGQIGTDTQYF.